The entry below gives a single TCR beta chain sequence along with its context. Its antigen remains unknown. The CDR3 is made up of 15 amino acids. Germline values: CDR1 SNHLY, CDR2 FYNNEI. Deletions cut 1 base from V and 2 bases from J, with 9 bases between. The sample belongs to a study of T cell repertoires in cytomegalovirus infection. TCRdb re-analysed the reads in MiXCR, keeping a single row per CDR3 protein. The sample includes 300,000 to 400,000 distinct CDR3 sequences, around a quarter seen only once; the top ten take about an eighth. This sample comprised cultured PBMCs, obtained from culture after CMV antigen stimulation. The rearrangement uses TRBV2 and TRBJ2-1; D perhaps matches TRBD2 (5 bases). The sequence derives from a human donor in good health (CMV status not recorded). Some clones in this sample may be carry-over from other donors' samples. CDR3 sequence reads: CASSEGGSPYNEQFF. CDR3 DNA sequence: TGTGCCAGCAGTGAAGGTGGGAGTCCCTACAATGAGCAGTTCTTC.